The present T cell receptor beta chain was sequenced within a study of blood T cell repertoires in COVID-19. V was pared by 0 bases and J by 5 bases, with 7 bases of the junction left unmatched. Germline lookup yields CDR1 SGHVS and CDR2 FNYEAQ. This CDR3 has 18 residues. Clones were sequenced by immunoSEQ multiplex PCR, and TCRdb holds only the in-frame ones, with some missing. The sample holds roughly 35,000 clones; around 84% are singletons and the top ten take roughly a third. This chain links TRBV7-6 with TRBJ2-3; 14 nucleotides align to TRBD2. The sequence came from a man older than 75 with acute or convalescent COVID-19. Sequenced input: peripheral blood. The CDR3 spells CASSLAGLAGGRVDTQYF. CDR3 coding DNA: TGTGCCAGCAGCTTAGCCGGACTAGCGGGGGGCCGGGTAGATACGCAGTATTTT.